This TCR beta chain was sequenced in a study of shared clonotypes between healthy human individuals. Study-level background: Plates per donor: three CD4 naive, three CD4 memory, two CD8 naive, one CD8 memory. Broader study findings: About 5% of naive CD4 clonotypes were shared across several donors. Tissue TCR repertoires likely differ from these blood-only repertoires.

CD45RA-negative memory and CD45RA+ naive subsets were split from the CD4+ cells. Sequencing used immunoSEQ multiplex PCR; TCRdb keeps in-frame clones, though not all of them. The table records millions of clones, 85% to 95% of them present only once. About this clone: The antigen is unknown.

V lost 5 bases and J lost 4, with 6 bases in between. Germline V gene sequence: CDR1 KGHSH, CDR2 LQKENI. The CDR3 has 12 amino acids. The TCR comes from a man between 18 and 29 years old in good health. Some clones in this sample may be carry-over from other donors' samples. The source material was naive CD4+ T cells from PBMCs. Subset here: CD45RA+ positively selected. The gene calls are TRBV18 and TRBJ1-3; D ambiguous. CDR3 region: CASSEQGNTIYF. The CDR3, as DNA: TGTGCCAGCTCAGAACAGGGAAACACCATATATTTT.